Sequencing of this T cell receptor beta chain was carried out in a study of T cell responses to AZD1222 COVID-19 vaccine (dated by TCRdb to the early 2020s). Background for the entire study: AZD1222 recipients whose second dose came at about 4 weeks and those whose second dose came at about 12 weeks were combined into one group, since spike-specific TCR depth and breadth did not differ between the two schedules. A total of about 240 trial participants underwent TCR sequencing, of whom about 210 received two doses of AZD1222 and about 25 received two doses of the MenACWY control vaccine. Trial participants were enrolled by age into 18-55, 56-69 and 70-plus year subgroups, with roughly 150, 30 and 60 TCR-sequenced participants respectively.

Sequences KGHDR (CDR1) and SFDVKD (CDR2) are obtained from the germline V gene. The CDR3, cysteine through phenylalanine, is 14 amino acids long. Only the CDR3 region is kept as DNA, spanning 42 bases read in frame from base 1. V was cut back by 2 bases and J by 4 bases, leaving a gap of 7 bases between them. The label giving this sample's time point can be read as: baseline before first vaccination. Samples from vaccinated people were obtained from the UK trials COV001 and COV002, which included a single-blind randomized controlled phase 2/3 trial of AZD1222 (ChAdOx1 nCoV-19) in healthy adults. Trial participant PBMC samples were collected at day 0 and day 28 after the second dose for TCRbeta chain sequencing. The CDR3 regions of human TCRbeta chains were analyzed by immunosequencing. Per the source publication's procedure: Repertoire TCRs were checked for matches against a reference library of SARS-CoV-2-specific TCRs that had been generated using the MIRA antigen-specificity platform. Breadth was defined as the fraction of unique TCRs that were SARS-CoV-2-associated, and depth was defined as the fraction of total T cells that were SARS-CoV-2-associated. Each spike-specific TCR was assigned to its reactive spike region and to a CD4 or CD8 class using the MIRA data. Log10-transformed breadth and depth values were compared by one-way ANOVA with Sidak's multiple comparisons tests. TCRdb took over this immuneACCESS table, retaining in-frame rearrangements with V and J assigned. Such tables are incomplete; in checked studies, under half of the missing clones stem from an unresolved V gene, and the remainder is unexplained. V, J and clone size derive from that table, while D and trimming were established from the DNA sequence. The sample table records roughly 120,000 clones; 70% to 90% of these occur just once. The top ten clones comprise 4.2% of the sample.

About this clone itself: Its recognized antigen is unknown. No much larger clone is present one base from it, and per-base qualities are unavailable.

Paper-wide results and their limitations: Most participants were white British and females outnumbered males, and the authors suggested that clonal diversity may have been underestimated. Conclusions about previously exposed vaccinees are limited, since just six AZD1222 recipients were seropositive for SARS-CoV-2 at baseline. The 56-69-year group was small, and its depth increase did not reach significance, likely because of low power. Nearly half of unique spike-specific TCRs reportedly recognized epitopes outside regions mutated in the B.1.351 and B.1.1.7 variants. Vaccine-associated CD4 TCRs spanned the whole spike protein, with dominant responses in regions 160-218 and 743-854. Because no samples from the day 14 peak response were available, repertoires could be characterized only after the peak T cell response. Spike-specific TCR breadth and depth rose significantly after two AZD1222 doses compared with day 0 and with MenACWY recipients.

The source was peripheral blood, collected on day 0 of AZD1222 vaccination. The sequence was obtained from an adult in good health. The chain was built from TRBV24-1 and TRBJ2-2; TRBD2 is perhaps the D gene, given 5 matching bases. Here the CDR3 is given as CATSDSGITGELFF. Read as DNA, the sequence is TGTGCCACCAGTGATTCGGGGATCACCGGGGAGCTGTTTTTT.